This T cell receptor (beta chain) appears in the sequencing data of a study of blood T cell repertoires in COVID-19. This CDR3 contains 15 residues. V lost 4 bases, J lost 2 bases, and 6 bases stayed unmatched. Germline V CDR1 and CDR2: MNHEY, SVGAGI. Profiling relied on immunoSEQ multiplex PCR, and the TCRdb table lists in-frame clones only, not all of them. The sample consists of approximately 320,000 clones, about nine tenths of them appearing once. Ages ranged from 18 to 89 years, with residence in fewer than 25 US areas. The V call is TRBV6-5, the J call TRBJ2-7, with 9 bases fitting TRBD1. The sample was PBMCs or T cells enriched from blood (not recorded which). This clonotype originated in a man between 60 and 75 years old who had recovered from COVID-19. In nucleotides, the CDR3 is TGTGCCAGCAGTTTTGGACAGGGGCGGCCCTACGAGCAGTACTTC. This gives the protein CASSFGQGRPYEQYF.